Sequencing of this TCR beta chain was carried out in a study of T cell responses to AZD1222 COVID-19 vaccine. Study-level results: At study baseline, merely six AZD1222 recipients were seropositive.

Germline CDR1 MDHEN, CDR2 SYDVKM. This CDR3 has 13 amino acids. V shed 0 bases and J 9 bases; nucleotides not matched to a gene: 2. Libraries were prepared by immunoSEQ multiplex PCR; TCRdb keeps only in-frame clonotypes and omits some of them. Among about 170,000 clones, approximately 90% were seen once, and the ten largest hold less than 1.6%. Note on this clone: Its target is unknown.

This specimen was peripheral blood, taken on day 0 of AZD1222 vaccination. V and J are TRBV28 and TRBJ1-2, with 9 bases that match TRBD1. The clonotype originates from an adult in good health. The CDR3 loop is CASSLWDRGSYTF. The CDR3 nucleotides read TGTGCCAGCAGTTTATGGGACAGGGGAAGCTACACCTTC.